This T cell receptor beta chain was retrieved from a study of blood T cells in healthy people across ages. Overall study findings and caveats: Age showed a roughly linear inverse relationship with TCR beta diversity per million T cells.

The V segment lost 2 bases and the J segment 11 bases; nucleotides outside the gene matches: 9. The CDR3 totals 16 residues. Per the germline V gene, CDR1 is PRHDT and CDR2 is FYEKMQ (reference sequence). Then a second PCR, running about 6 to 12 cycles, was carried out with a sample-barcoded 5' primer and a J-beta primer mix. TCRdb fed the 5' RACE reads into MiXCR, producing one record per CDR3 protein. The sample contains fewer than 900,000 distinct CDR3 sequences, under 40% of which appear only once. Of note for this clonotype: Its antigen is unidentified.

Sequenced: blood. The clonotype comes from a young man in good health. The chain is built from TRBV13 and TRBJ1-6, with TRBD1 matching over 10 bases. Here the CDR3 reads CASSLFRDRGSAPLHF. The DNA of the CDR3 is TGTGCCAGCAGCTTATTTAGGGACAGGGGTAGCGCACCCCTCCACTTT.